The source of this T cell receptor (beta chain) is a study of T cells in Graves' hyperthyroidism and ophthalmopathy. General observations from the study: Most thyroid clonotypes expanded above 0.001 were also detected in blood.

There were TCR beta CDR3 regions amplified from RNA transcripts. In the first-round RT-PCR of the TCR CDR3, the HTBI primer set was used. MiXCR was run by TCRdb on the multiplex PCR reads, yielding one entry per CDR3 protein. In the table there are about 300,000 distinct CDR3 sequences, roughly 15% of which are singletons. No progression to ophthalmopathy during 18 months of follow-up defined stable disease. Uncontrolled infection, other autoimmune disease, pregnancy or lactation led to exclusion. Diagnoses were made from clinical symptoms, serum measures (thyroxine and TRAb), thyroid ultrasound and orbital computed tomography. Concerning this clonotype: No antigen is known for it.

This TCR came from a man in his thirties or forties with Graves' hyperthyroidism. Material for sequencing was blood.

In DNA, the CDR3 is TGTGCCAGCAGTTTATTCCCCTTGGAAGGGGTTAGCAATCAGCCCCAGCATTTT. It yields the protein CASSLFPLEGVSNQPQHF. This chain links TRBV28 with TRBJ1-5, with a tentative D call TRBD1 (5 bases). V shed 1 base and J shed 0 bases, with 16 bases lying between them. This CDR3 has 18 residues. The germline gives CDR1 MDHEN, CDR2 SYDVKM.